The T cell receptor beta chain described here comes from a study of Ad26.COV2.S vaccination and SARS-CoV-2 variants. Study summary: Participants got Ad26.COV2.S intramuscularly, once or twice 56 days apart.

Data came from immunoSEQ multiplex PCR; TCRdb stores just in-frame clones and leaves some out. Here the sample spans over 350,000 clones, roughly nine tenths being singletons. V lost 8 bases, J lost 6 bases, and 4 bases stayed unmatched. There are 12 residues in the CDR3. Germline V CDR1 and CDR2: MNHEY, SVGAGI. Described treatment: 15 to 20 received Ad26.COV2.S at low or high dose, single or two shots; roughly five received placebo; per-sample allocation not given. Following the first vaccine or placebo injection, samples were taken on day 63. As its vector, the vaccine had Ad26, which expressed Wuhan-strain SARS-CoV-2 spike.

This chain connects TRBV6-5 to TRBJ2-7, with 10 positions matching TRBD1. This material consisted of peripheral blood, taken in a trial of Ad26.COV2.S vaccine versus placebo. This receptor was identified in a person between 18 and 65 years old who received the Ad26.COV2.S COVID-19 vaccine or a placebo. CDR3 in amino acids: CASGDRGREQYF. Written as DNA, the CDR3 is TGTGCCAGCGGGGACAGGGGACGCGAGCAGTACTTC.